This T cell receptor beta chain stems from a study of T cell responses to AZD1222 COVID-19 vaccine. The study, taken as a whole, reports: Only five or six individuals given AZD1222 were seropositive at baseline. Spike was spanned by vaccine-associated CD4 TCRs, which were dominant at 160-218 and 743-854.

V lost 3 bases and J lost 4, with 17 bases in between. Germline values: CDR1 SGDLS, CDR2 YYNGEE. The CDR3 covers 15 residues. For this clone: What it binds is not known.

The assay was immunoSEQ multiplex PCR, and TCRdb's table has in-frame clones only and misses some. Found here are over 150,000 clones, around 85% of them singletons; the top ten hold around 1.1%. The source is an adult who received the AZD1222 COVID-19 vaccine. The chain couples TRBV9 to TRBJ2-7; D is perhaps TRBD2 (6 bases). The source was peripheral blood, collected 28 days after the second AZD1222 dose. CDR3 nucleotide sequence: TGTGCCAGCAGCGATGGGGGGACCGTCGGGTACGAGCAGTACTTC. Protein sequence: CASSDGGTVGYEQYF. The full variable domain, in which reference TRBV9 and TRBJ2-7 provide the parts outside the CDR3, is DSGVTQTPKHLITATGQRVTLRCSPRSGDLSVYWYQQSLDQGLQFLIQYYNGEERAKGNILERFSAQQFPDLHSELNLSSLELGDSALYFCASSDGGTVGYEQYFGPGTRLTVT.